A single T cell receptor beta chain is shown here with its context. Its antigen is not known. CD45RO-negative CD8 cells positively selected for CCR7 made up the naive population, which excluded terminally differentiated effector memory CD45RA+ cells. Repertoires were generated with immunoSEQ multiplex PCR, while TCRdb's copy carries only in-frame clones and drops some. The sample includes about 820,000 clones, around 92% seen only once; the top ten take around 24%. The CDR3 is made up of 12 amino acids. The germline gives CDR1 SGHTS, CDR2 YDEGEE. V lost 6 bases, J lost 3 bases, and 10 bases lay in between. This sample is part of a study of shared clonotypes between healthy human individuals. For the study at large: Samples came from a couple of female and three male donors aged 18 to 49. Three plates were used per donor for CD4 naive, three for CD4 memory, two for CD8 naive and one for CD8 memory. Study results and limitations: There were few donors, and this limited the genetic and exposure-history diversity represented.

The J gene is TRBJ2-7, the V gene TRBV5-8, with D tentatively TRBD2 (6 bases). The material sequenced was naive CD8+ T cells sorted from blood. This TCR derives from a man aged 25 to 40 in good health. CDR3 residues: CASNGGDYEQYF. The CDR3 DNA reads TGTGCCAGCAACGGAGGGGACTACGAGCAGTACTTC.